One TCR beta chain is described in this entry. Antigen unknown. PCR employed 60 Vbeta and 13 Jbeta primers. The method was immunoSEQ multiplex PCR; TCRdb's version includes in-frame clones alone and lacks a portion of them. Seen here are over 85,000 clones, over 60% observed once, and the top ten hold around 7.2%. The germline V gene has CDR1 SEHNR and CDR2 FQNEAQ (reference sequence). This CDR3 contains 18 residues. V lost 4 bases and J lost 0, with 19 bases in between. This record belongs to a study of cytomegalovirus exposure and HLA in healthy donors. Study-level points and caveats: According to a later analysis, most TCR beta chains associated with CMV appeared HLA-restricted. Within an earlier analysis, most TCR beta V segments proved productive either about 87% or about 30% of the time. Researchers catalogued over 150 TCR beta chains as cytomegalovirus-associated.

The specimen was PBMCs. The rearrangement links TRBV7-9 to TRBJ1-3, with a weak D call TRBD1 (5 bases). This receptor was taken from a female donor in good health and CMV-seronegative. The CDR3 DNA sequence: TGTGCCAGCAGCTATACTATACAGGAAATAAACTCTGGAAACACCATATATTTT. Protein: CASSYTIQEINSGNTIYF.